This TCR beta chain was profiled in a study of blood T cell repertoires in COVID-19. Study as a whole: Some COVID-19 samples were acute and others convalescent; all came from the United States, Italy and Spain. Sources were T cells, B-cell-depleted T cells, or PBMCs; the material itself was cDNA or gDNA.

As processed by the authors: Estimates of nucleated cell counts were drawn from the amplification of reference gene primers. Measured with immunoSEQ multiplex PCR; TCRdb has only the in-frame clones, and not every one. The V and J calls and clone size come from that table; D and trimming were worked out from the DNA. The table includes some 14,000 clones, around 90% detected once. V lost 6 bases and J lost 5, with 13 bases in between. The germline CDR1 and CDR2 sequences are SNHLY and FYNNEI. The CDR3 is 13 residues long. This receptor was obtained from a human donor with active COVID-19. The donor label of this sample is uncertain. This chain links TRBV2 with TRBJ1-2; possible D gene TRBD1, 6 bases. The sample comprised peripheral blood. CDR3 sequence: CASRDRWTYGYTF. CDR3 bases: TGTGCCAGCAGAGACAGGTGGACTTATGGCTACACCTTC.